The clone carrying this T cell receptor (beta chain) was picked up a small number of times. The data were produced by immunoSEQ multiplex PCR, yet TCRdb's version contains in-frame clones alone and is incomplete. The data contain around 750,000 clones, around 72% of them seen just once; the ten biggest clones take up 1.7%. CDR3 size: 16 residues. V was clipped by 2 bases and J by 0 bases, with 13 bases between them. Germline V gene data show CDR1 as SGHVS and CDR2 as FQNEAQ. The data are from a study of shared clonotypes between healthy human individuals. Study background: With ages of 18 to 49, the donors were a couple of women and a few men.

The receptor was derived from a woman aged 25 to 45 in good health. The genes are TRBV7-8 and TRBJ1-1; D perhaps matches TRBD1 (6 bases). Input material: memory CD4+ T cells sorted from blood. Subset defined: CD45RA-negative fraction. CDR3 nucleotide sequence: TGTGCCAGCAGCTTATCGACAGGACCTATGAACACTGAAGCTTTCTTT. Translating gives CASSLSTGPMNTEAFF.